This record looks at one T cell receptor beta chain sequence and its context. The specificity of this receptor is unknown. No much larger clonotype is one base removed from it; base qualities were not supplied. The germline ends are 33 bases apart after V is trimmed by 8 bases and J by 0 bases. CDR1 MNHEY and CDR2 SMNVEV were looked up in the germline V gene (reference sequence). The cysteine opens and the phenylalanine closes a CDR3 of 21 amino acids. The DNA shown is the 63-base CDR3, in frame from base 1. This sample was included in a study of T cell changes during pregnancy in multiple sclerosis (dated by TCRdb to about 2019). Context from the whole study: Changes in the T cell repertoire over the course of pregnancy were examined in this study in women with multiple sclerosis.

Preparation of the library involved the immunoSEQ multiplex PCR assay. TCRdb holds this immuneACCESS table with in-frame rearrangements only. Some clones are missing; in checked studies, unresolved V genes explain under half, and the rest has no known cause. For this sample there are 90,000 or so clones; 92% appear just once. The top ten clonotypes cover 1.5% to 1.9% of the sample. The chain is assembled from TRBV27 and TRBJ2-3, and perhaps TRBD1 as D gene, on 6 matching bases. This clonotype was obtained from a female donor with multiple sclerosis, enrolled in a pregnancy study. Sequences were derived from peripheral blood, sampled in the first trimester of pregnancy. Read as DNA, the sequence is TGTGCCAGCCTCACACCAAAGTACGGGACACCCGATTTAGCTAGCACAGATACGCAGTATTTT. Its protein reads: CASLTPKYGTPDLASTDTQYF.